This note documents a single T cell receptor beta chain sequence. Its antigen remains unidentified. The sample is drawn from a study of blood T cells in healthy people across ages. The CDR3 length is 13 residues. Germline values: CDR1 DFQATT, CDR2 SNEGSKA (reference sequence). Whole-study results and caveats: Strong correlation linked observed beta diversity and percent naive T cells.

With a J-beta primer mix and a sample-barcoded 5' primer, a second PCR ran about 6 to 11 cycles. Every sample produced at least 3 million CDR3-containing paired-end reads. TCRdb fed the 5' RACE reads into MiXCR, producing one record per CDR3 protein. The table lists under 2 million distinct CDR3 sequences, approximately 32% of them singletons. The chain couples TRBV20-1 to TRBJ2-3; D possibly uses TRBD1 or TRBD2 (5 bases each). Sequenced input: blood. The source is a woman aged 25 to 39 in good health. DNA of the CDR3: TGCACTTCCGGGACGGTTCCCACAGATACGCAGTATTTT. Translation: CTSGTVPTDTQYF.